The 15 T cell receptor beta chains below come from one sample, sequenced in a study of T cells in Graves' hyperthyroidism and ophthalmopathy. Authors of the study amplified TCR beta CDR3 regions from RNA transcripts. Carried out on the TCR CDR3, a first-round RT-PCR used the HTBI primer set. TCRdb passed the multiplex PCR reads through MiXCR, listing each CDR3 protein once. Among approximately 610,000 distinct CDR3 sequences listed, 14% to 15% were seen once. Sequenced input: blood. The receptors were sampled from a woman aged 40 to 55 with Graves' ophthalmopathy.

This clonotype was counted at least ten times. V gene TRBV10-2 combines with J gene TRBJ2-7; D remains ambiguous. This CDR3 has 12 amino acids. V dropped 10 bases and J dropped 3 bases, with 13 bases sitting between them. CDR1 WSHSY and CDR2 SAAADI come from the germline V gene. The CDR3 coding sequence is TGCGCCACCCGGACCAGAAGCTACGAGCAGTACTTC. Amino acids: CATRTRSYEQYF.

This clonotype occurred many times. This rearrangement joins TRBV6-2 or TRBV6-3 to TRBJ2-7, with 7 bases lining up with TRBD1. The germline V gene encodes CDR1 MNHEY and CDR2 SVGEGT. CDR3 length: 15 amino acids. V shed 6 bases and J 3 bases; nucleotides not matched to a gene: 11. CDR3 sequence (DNA): TGTGCCAGCAGACTCGACCCCCGGGACAGCTACGAGCAGTACTTC. Protein product: CASRLDPRDSYEQYF.

This clonotype was seen a handful of times. The chain is built from TRBV18 and TRBJ2-7; 11 bases are shared with TRBD2. CDR1 is KGHSH, CDR2 LQKENI, per germline. CDR3 length: 14 amino acids. V was pared by 3 bases and J by 4 bases, with 2 bases of the junction left unmatched. The CDR3 here is CASSPTSGRYEQYF. In nucleotides, the CDR3 is TGTGCCAGCTCACCCACTAGCGGGAGATACGAGCAGTACTTC.

CDR3 nucleotides: TGTGCCACCAGTGACCAGAACCAAGAGACCCAGTACTTC. Protein product: CATSDQNQETQYF. The chain links TRBV24-1 to TRBJ2-5; D is uncertain. From germline, CDR1 is KGHDR and CDR2 SFDVKD. Deletions cut 4 bases from V and 0 bases from J, with 5 bases between. The CDR3 has 13 amino acids.

This clonotype was seen a handful of times. CDR3 sequence: CASSEMGSNQPQHF. As DNA, the CDR3 is TGCGCCAGCAGTGAGATGGGTAGCAATCAGCCCCAGCATTTT. V and J are TRBV10-2 and TRBJ1-5; D not resolved. The germline V gene encodes CDR1 WSHSY and CDR2 SAAADI. The CDR3 runs to 14 residues. Deletions cut 2 bases from V and 0 bases from J, with 5 bases between.

V is TRBV29-1 and J is TRBJ1-1; possibly TRBD1 for D (5 bases). In germline, CDR1 is SQVTM, CDR2 ANQGSEA. Trimming pared 2 bases from V and 7 bases from J, leaving 8 bases between. The CDR3 has 11 residues. The CDR3 region has the DNA TGCAGCGTTGAAAGCGGGGGTGAAGCTTTCTTT. The encoded protein is CSVESGGEAFF.

Many counts were recorded for this clonotype. J is TRBJ1-2 and V is TRBV10-3; TRBD1 agrees at 7 bases. Unmatched junction bases numbered 9, after V lost 6 bases and J lost 5 bases. CDR3 size: 14 residues. CDR1 and CDR2 (germline): ENHRY, SYGVKD. For the CDR3, the DNA is TGTGCCATCAGCGACCGAGACAGGGTTTATGGCTACACCTTC. This gives the protein CAISDRDRVYGYTF.

This clonotype has only a few counts. The genes are TRBV11-2 and TRBJ1-3, with D uncertain. CDR3 length: 16 residues. Trimming removed 0 bases from V and 0 bases from J, with 9 bases in between. Germline loops: CDR1 SGHAT, CDR2 FQNNGV. DNA of the CDR3: TGTGCCAGCAGCTTAGATTCCCCCCCCTCTGGAAACACCATATATTTT. Its protein product is CASSLDSPPSGNTIYF.

This clonotype was detected ten times or more. V gene TRBV7-4 combines with J gene TRBJ1-1, with no clear D. The germline CDR1 and CDR2 sequences are SGHVT and SQSDAQ. The ends were cut back, 5 bases at V and 2 bases at J, with 12 bases in the middle. CDR3 length: 14 residues. CDR3 sequence (DNA): TGTGCCAGCAGCCCAAGGACTTCCAACACTGAAGCTTTCTTT. This encodes CASSPRTSNTEAFF.

This clonotype was counted ten times or more. DNA for the CDR3: TGTGCCAGCAGCTCCTACGTGGAGACCCAGTACTTC. It is translated as CASSSYVETQYF. The V gene is TRBV7-2, the J gene TRBJ2-5; no reliable D call. This CDR3 comprises 12 residues. Germline-derived CDR1 and CDR2 are SGHTA and FQGNSA. The ends were cut back, 4 bases at V and 5 bases at J, with 8 bases in the middle.

The rearrangement uses TRBV27 and TRBJ2-7; 10 nucleotides line up with TRBD1. The J segment lost 3 bases and the V segment lost 6 bases, leaving 5 bases of the junction unmatched. The CDR3 runs to 14 residues. The germline gives CDR1 MNHEY, CDR2 SMNVEV (reference sequence). CDR3 in DNA: TGTGCCAGCAGCTGGACAGGGGGAATCTACGAGCAGTACTTC. This translates into CASSWTGGIYEQYF.

This clonotype has just a few counts. This chain uses TRBV6-4 with TRBJ2-6, with 10 bases that match TRBD1. CDR3 length: 18 amino acids. V shed 5 bases and J 1 base; nucleotides not matched to a gene: 8. Germline values: CDR1 MRHNA, CDR2 SNTAGT. The CDR3 loop is CASSPDRGWASGANVLTF. For the CDR3, the DNA is TGTGCCAGCAGTCCGGACAGGGGGTGGGCATCTGGGGCCAACGTCCTGACTTTC.

This chain joins TRBV6-1 and TRBJ2-7, with TRBD1 matching over 10 bases. With 6 bases clipped from V and 7 bases from J, the junction kept 6 bases outside the gene matches. Germline V gene data show CDR1 as MNHNS and CDR2 as SASEGT. The CDR3 covers 13 residues. The CDR3 is CASSPDRGWEQYF. The CDR3 DNA follows: TGTGCCAGCAGCCCGGACAGGGGGTGGGAGCAGTACTTC.

This chain joins TRBV2 and TRBJ1-5; 8 nucleotides align to TRBD1. CDR1 is SNHLY and CDR2 is FYNNEI in the germline V gene. With 6 bases clipped from V and 12 bases from J, the junction kept 19 bases outside the gene matches. There are 16 residues in the CDR3. The CDR3 protein is CASSDLGTGGFNGQHF. CDR3 nucleotides: TGTGCCAGCAGCGACTTAGGGACAGGCGGGTTCAATGGCCAGCATTTT. The whole variable domain, filled in from reference TRBV2 and TRBJ1-5, reads EPEVTQTPSHQVTQMGQEVILRCVPISNHLYFYWYRQILGQKVEFLVSFYNNEISEKSEIFDDQFSVERPDGSNFTLKIRSTKLEDSAMYFCASSDLGTGGFNGQHFGDGTRLSIL.

There are many counts of this clonotype. The genes are TRBV5-1 and TRBJ2-7; 12 positions match TRBD2. CDR1 and CDR2 from the germline V gene are SGHRS and YFSETQ. V was clipped by 1 base and J by 6 bases; unmatched bases: 2. CDR3 length: 14 residues. The CDR3 loop is CASSLKLAGGEQYF. The DNA of the CDR3 is TGCGCCAGCAGCTTGAAACTAGCGGGAGGCGAGCAGTACTTC.